These 20 T cell receptor beta chains came from one sample sequenced in a study of blood T cell repertoires in COVID-19. Using immunoSEQ multiplex PCR, the repertoire was profiled, and TCRdb retains in-frame clones only, with some absent. The profile shows about 330,000 clones, approximately 87% of them singletons. The specimen sequenced was peripheral blood. All receptors derive from a woman aged 50 to 60 with active or convalescent COVID-19.

The chain combines TRBV7-2 with TRBJ2-1, with D tentatively TRBD1 (5 bases). The CDR3 is 14 amino acids. Germline assignment: CDR1 SGHTA and CDR2 FQGNSA. With 2 bases removed from V and 9 bases from J, the gap between germline ends came to 14 bases. CDR3 DNA sequence: TGTGCCAGCAGCTTATATAGGGGTCCCGGTGAGCAGTTCTTC. Protein product: CASSLYRGPGEQFF.

The chain has TRBV4-1 and TRBJ1-5; the D gene is possibly TRBD1 (6 bases). The CDR3 has 16 residues. Per germline, CDR1 MGHRA and CDR2 YSYEKL. Deletions cut 1 base from V and 2 bases from J, with 12 bases between. The CDR3 bases are TGCGCCAGCAGCCAAGTCGATACAGGGCGCAATCAGCCCCAGCATTTT. Protein sequence: CASSQVDTGRNQPQHF.

This sequence joins TRBV27 and TRBJ1-1; D is possibly TRBD1 (6 bases). Germline V gene sequence: CDR1 MNHEY, CDR2 SMNVEV (reference sequence). V was cut by 5 bases and J by 4 bases, with 14 bases left in between. The CDR3 loop spans 14 amino acids. The CDR3 loop is CASSVYRESTEAFF. The CDR3 coding sequence is TGTGCCAGCAGTGTCTACAGGGAGAGCACTGAAGCTTTCTTT.

V is TRBV6-2 or TRBV6-3 and J is TRBJ2-7; 9 positions agree with TRBD1. J was trimmed by 3 bases and V by 6 bases; bases with no gene match: 9. The germline gives CDR1 MNHEY, CDR2 SVGEGT. The CDR3 spans 15 residues. The CDR3 nucleotides are TGTGCCAGCAGCGAGACCGGGACAGGGCACTACGAGCAGTACTTC. The encoded protein is CASSETGTGHYEQYF.

This clone appeared once. V usage is TRBV7-8 and J usage is TRBJ2-5, with TRBD2 identical over 10 bases. CDR3 size: 15 residues. CDR1 and CDR2 from the germline V gene are SGHVS and FQNEAQ. Trimming cost V 2 bases and J 2 bases; bases outside gene matches: 2. CDR3 protein: CASSLIAGGQETQYF. CDR3 nucleotide sequence: TGTGCCAGCAGCTTAATAGCGGGGGGACAAGAGACCCAGTACTTC.

This chain uses TRBV3-1 (or the pseudogene TRBV3-2) with TRBJ2-1; 7 nucleotides line up with TRBD2. The CDR3 length is 15 residues. The ends lost 0 bases at V and 6 bases at J; junction bases unmatched: 5. From germline, CDR1 is LGHDT and CDR2 YNNKEL (reference sequence). CDR3 coding DNA: TGTGCCAGCAGCCAAGATACTAGCGTTGGCAATGAGCAGTTCTTC. Amino acid sequence: CASSQDTSVGNEQFF.

J is TRBJ1-1 and V is TRBV7-2; TRBD1 matches 8 bases. The CDR3 runs 15 residues. Germline loops: CDR1 SGHTA, CDR2 FQGNSA. V shed 1 base and J 1 base; nucleotides not matched to a gene: 2. CDR3 nucleotide sequence: TGTGCCAGCAGCTTAGACAGGGGGAGGAACACTGAAGCTTTCTTT. The encoded protein is CASSLDRGRNTEAFF. The complete variable domain, with remaining parts taken from reference TRBV7-2 and TRBJ1-1, reads GAGVSQSPSNKVTEKGKDVELRCDPISGHTALYWYRQSLGQGLEFLIYFQGNSAPDKSGLPSDRFSAERTGGSVSTLTIQRTQQEDSAVYLCASSLDRGRNTEAFFGQGTRLTVV.

V and J are TRBV9 and TRBJ1-4; D is unresolved. The V gene's germline CDR1 is SGDLS and CDR2 YYNGEE. V lost 5 bases to trimming and J lost 3 bases, with 5 bases between them. The CDR3 loop spans 12 amino acids. CDR3: CASRTPNEKLFF. CDR3 bases: TGTGCCAGCAGGACACCTAATGAAAAACTGTTTTTT.

This clone was picked up one time. The CDR3 protein is CSVEYRTGVSPADTQYF. DNA of the CDR3: TGCAGCGTTGAGTACCGGACAGGCGTCTCTCCGGCAGATACGCAGTATTTT. J is TRBJ2-3 and V is TRBV29-1; 7 nucleotides match TRBD1. J gave up 4 bases and V 3 bases, and 16 bases lay outside the gene matches. The CDR3 runs to 17 residues. In germline, CDR1 is SQVTM, CDR2 ANQGSEA.

The J gene is TRBJ1-4, the V gene TRBV7-9; 9 nucleotides line up with TRBD1. V gave up 2 bases and J gave up 8 bases; unmatched junction bases: 9. Germline V lookup: CDR1 SEHNR, CDR2 FQNEAQ (reference sequence). The CDR3 covers 16 residues. The CDR3 loop is CASSLRVTGGLEKLFF. The CDR3 nucleotides read TGTGCCAGCAGCTTAAGGGTCACAGGGGGCCTCGAAAAACTGTTTTTT.

V gene TRBV7-9 combines with J gene TRBJ2-1; 8 bases line up with TRBD1. Germline loops: CDR1 SEHNR, CDR2 FQNEAQ (reference sequence). CDR3 length: 15 residues. V shed 8 bases, J shed 2 bases, and the junction held 8 bases outside the gene matches. CDR3 residues: CASGISGGTYNEQFF. Here the CDR3 DNA reads TGTGCCAGCGGTATATCAGGGGGCACCTACAATGAGCAGTTCTTC.

The chain uses TRBV6-1 and TRBJ2-7, with 7 bases fitting TRBD2. The germline V gene encodes CDR1 MNHNS and CDR2 SASEGT. After removal of 1 base from V and 6 bases from J, the junction contained 3 bases not matched to a gene. The CDR3 spans 13 residues. CDR3 in amino acids: CASSEGLASEQYF. The DNA of the CDR3 is TGTGCCAGCAGTGAAGGACTAGCTAGCGAGCAGTACTTC.

The chain recombines TRBV4-1 with TRBJ2-7, with 10 bases matching TRBD2. CDR1 is MGHRA, CDR2 YSYEKL, per germline. The junction had 0 bases not matched to a gene; V was cut back by 0 bases and J by 1 base. The CDR3 spans 15 residues. The CDR3 is CASSQELAGSYEQYF. CDR3 sequence (DNA): TGCGCCAGCAGCCAAGAACTAGCGGGGTCCTACGAGCAGTACTTC.

A single count supports this clone. The rearrangement joins TRBV28 to TRBJ1-3; D call uncertain. V lost 5 bases, J lost 4 bases, and 6 bases lay in between. Germline loops: CDR1 MDHEN, CDR2 SYDVKM. The CDR3 is made up of 12 amino acids. As DNA, the CDR3 is TGTGCCAGCAGTCGCGGGGGAAACACCATATATTTT. It codes for CASSRGGNTIYF.

The rearrangement joins TRBV19 to TRBJ2-7; D remains ambiguous. CDR3 size: 18 residues. Germline values: CDR1 LNHDA, CDR2 SQIVND (reference sequence). Trimming removed 2 bases at V and 4 bases at J, with 24 bases between. The CDR3 protein is CASSINGGGRNVDYEQYF. DNA for the CDR3: TGTGCCAGTAGTATAAACGGCGGCGGTAGGAACGTGGATTACGAGCAGTACTTC.

The chain couples TRBV27 to TRBJ2-1; 8 bases map to TRBD2. Germline-derived CDR1 and CDR2 are MNHEY and SMNVEV (reference sequence). After removal of 6 bases from V and 6 bases from J, the junction contained 10 bases not matched to a gene. This CDR3 region has 15 residues. Written as DNA, the CDR3 is TGTGCCAGCAGCTCCCGGCGGGGGGTCACCAATGAGCAGTTCTTC. Amino acids: CASSSRRGVTNEQFF.

This clone was detected only once. The V gene is TRBV19, the J gene TRBJ2-5; D not resolved. Germline CDR1 is LNHDA and CDR2 is SQIVND (reference sequence). Trimming took off 1 base at V and 1 base at J, with 10 bases between the two ends. The CDR3 spans 15 residues. The CDR3 here is CASSIAGGRQETQYF. In DNA, the CDR3 is TGTGCCAGTAGTATAGCTGGCGGCCGCCAAGAGACCCAGTACTTC.

The chain recombines TRBV28 with TRBJ1-2; TRBD1 matches at 8 bases. Germline CDR1 reads MDHEN; CDR2 reads SYDVKM. V dropped 10 bases and J dropped 4; count of bases not matched to a gene: 5. This CDR3 has 12 amino acids. The CDR3 region has the DNA TGTGCCATTCCAACAGGGGGCTATGGCTACACCTTC. Protein product: CAIPTGGYGYTF.

The genes are TRBV28 and TRBJ2-1, with D perhaps TRBD2 (7 bases). Germline V CDR1 and CDR2: MDHEN, SYDVKM. Trimming cost V 3 bases and J 9 bases, with 15 bases left between them. The CDR3 consists of 14 residues. DNA of the CDR3: TGTGCCAGCAGTTTGTGGGAGGGGGGCGGTGAGCAGTTCTTC. Its protein is CASSLWEGGGEQFF.

V and J are TRBV30 and TRBJ1-1; TRBD1 is a possible D gene (6 bases). The germline V gene encodes CDR1 GTSNPN and CDR2 SVGIG (reference sequence). V was cut by 7 bases and J by 1 base, with 13 bases left in between. The length of the CDR3 is 13 residues. The CDR3 DNA reads as TGTGCCTTGGGGGGCAGTAAGAACACTGAAGCTTTCTTT. This codes for CALGGSKNTEAFF.